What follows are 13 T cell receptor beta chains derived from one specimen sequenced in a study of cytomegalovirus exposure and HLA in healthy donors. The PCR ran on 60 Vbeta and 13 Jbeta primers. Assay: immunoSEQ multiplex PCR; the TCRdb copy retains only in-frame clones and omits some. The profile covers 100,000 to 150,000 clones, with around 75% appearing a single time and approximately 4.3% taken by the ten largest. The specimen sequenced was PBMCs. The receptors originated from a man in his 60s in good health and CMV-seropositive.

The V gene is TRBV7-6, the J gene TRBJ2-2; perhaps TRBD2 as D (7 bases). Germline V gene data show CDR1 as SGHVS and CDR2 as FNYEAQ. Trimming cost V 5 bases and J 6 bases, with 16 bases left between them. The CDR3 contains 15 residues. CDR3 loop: CASSPFRGAPGELFF. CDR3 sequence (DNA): TGTGCCAGCAGCCCCTTCCGGGGGGCCCCCGGGGAGCTGTTTTTT.

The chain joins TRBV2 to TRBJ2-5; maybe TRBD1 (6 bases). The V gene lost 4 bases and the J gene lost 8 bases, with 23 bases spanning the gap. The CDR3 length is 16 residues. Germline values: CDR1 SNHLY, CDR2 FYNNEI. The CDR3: CASSVIPTGQPVTQYF. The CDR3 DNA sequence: TGTGCCAGCAGTGTGATCCCAACAGGACAGCCCGTTACCCAGTACTTC. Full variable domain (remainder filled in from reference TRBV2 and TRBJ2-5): EPEVTQTPSHQVTQMGQEVILRCVPISNHLYFYWYRQILGQKVEFLVSFYNNEISEKSEIFDDQFSVERPDGSNFTLKIRSTKLEDSAMYFCASSVIPTGQPVTQYFGPGTRLLVL.

The CDR3 DNA is TGTGCCAGCCAGTGGACAGGGGGCCCTAAGAATGAAAAACTGTTTTTT. Protein product: CASQWTGGPKNEKLFF. This sequence joins TRBV2 and TRBJ1-4, with 11 positions matching TRBD1. The germline CDR1 and CDR2 sequences are SNHLY and FYNNEI. Trimming at V came to 8 bases and at J to 5 bases, leaving 10 bases not matched to a gene. This CDR3 is 16 amino acids long.

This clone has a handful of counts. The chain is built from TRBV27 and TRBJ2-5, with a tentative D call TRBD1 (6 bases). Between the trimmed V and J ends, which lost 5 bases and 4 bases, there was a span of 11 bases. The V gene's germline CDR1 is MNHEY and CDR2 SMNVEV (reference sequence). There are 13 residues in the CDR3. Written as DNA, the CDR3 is TGTGCCAGCAGTCACAGGGATCGAGAGACCCAGTACTTC. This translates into CASSHRDRETQYF.

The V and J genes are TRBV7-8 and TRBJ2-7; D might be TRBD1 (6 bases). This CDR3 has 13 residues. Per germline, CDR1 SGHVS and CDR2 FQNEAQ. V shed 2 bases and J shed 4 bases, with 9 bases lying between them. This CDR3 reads CASSLRQEYEQYF. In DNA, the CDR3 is TGTGCCAGCAGCTTAAGACAGGAGTACGAGCAGTACTTC. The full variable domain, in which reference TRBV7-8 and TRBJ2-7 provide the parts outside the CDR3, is GAGVSQSPRYKVAKRGQDVALRCDPISGHVSLFWYQQALGQGPEFLTYFQNEAQLDKSGLPSDRFFAERPEGSVSTLKIQRTQQEDSAVYLCASSLRQEYEQYFGPGTRLTVT.

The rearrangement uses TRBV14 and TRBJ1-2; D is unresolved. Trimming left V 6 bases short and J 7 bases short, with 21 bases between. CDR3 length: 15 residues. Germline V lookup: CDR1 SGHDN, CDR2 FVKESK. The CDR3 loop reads CASSSRWEFPSGYTF. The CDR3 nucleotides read TGTGCCAGCAGTTCCAGGTGGGAGTTCCCCAGTGGCTACACCTTC.

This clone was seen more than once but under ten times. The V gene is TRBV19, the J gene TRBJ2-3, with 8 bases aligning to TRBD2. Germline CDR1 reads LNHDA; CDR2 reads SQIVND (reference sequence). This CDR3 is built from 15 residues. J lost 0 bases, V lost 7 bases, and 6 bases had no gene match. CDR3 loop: CASTEAGVSTDTQYF. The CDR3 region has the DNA TGTGCCAGTACGGAAGCGGGGGTGAGCACAGATACGCAGTATTTT.

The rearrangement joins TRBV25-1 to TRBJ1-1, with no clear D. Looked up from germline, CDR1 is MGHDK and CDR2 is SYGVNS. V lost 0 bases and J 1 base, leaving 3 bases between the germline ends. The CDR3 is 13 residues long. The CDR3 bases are TGTGCCAGCAGTGAATACGGGAACACTGAAGCTTTCTTT. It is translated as CASSEYGNTEAFF.

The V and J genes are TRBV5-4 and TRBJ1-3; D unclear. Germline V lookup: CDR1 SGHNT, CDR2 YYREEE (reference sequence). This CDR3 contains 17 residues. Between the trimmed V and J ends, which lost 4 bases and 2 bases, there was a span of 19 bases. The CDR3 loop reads CASSLDFGTSTGNTIYF. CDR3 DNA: TGTGCCAGCAGCCTCGACTTCGGTACAAGTACTGGAAACACCATATATTTT.

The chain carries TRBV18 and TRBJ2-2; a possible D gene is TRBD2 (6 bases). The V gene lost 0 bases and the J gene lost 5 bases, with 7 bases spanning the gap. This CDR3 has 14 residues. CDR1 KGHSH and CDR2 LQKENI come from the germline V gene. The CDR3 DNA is TGTGCCAGCTCACCACCGGAGGGAACCGGGGAGCTGTTTTTT. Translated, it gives CASSPPEGTGELFF.

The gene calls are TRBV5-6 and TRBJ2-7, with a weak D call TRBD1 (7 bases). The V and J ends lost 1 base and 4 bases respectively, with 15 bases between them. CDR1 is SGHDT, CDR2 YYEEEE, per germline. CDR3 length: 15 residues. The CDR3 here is CASSLLAGQIYEQYF. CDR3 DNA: TGTGCCAGCAGCTTGCTTGCGGGACAGATATACGAGCAGTACTTC.

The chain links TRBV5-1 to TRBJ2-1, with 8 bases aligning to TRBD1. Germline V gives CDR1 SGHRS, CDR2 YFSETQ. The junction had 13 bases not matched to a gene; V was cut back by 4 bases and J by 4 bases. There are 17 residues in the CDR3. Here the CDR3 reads CASSPRDRLDRYNEQFF. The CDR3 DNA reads TGCGCCAGCAGCCCCCGGGACAGGCTTGATCGTTACAATGAGCAGTTCTTC.

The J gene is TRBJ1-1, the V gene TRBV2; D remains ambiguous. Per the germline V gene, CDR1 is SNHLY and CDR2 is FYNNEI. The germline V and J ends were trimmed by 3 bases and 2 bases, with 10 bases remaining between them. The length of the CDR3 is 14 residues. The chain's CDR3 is CASSDQDPNTEAFF. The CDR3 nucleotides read TGTGCCAGCAGTGATCAGGATCCTAACACTGAAGCTTTCTTT.